These 9 T cell receptor beta chains share one sample of origin, sequenced in a study of T cell repertoires in cytomegalovirus infection. TCRdb passed the reads through MiXCR, listing each CDR3 protein once. The repertoire has 300,000 or so distinct CDR3 sequences, roughly a quarter of them found once; the top ten carry approximately 15%. Sequencing was performed on PBMCs. Source of these receptors: a human donor in good health (CMV status not recorded). Some clones in this sample may be carry-over from other donors' samples.

The J gene is TRBJ1-1, the V gene TRBV12-3 or TRBV12-4; D is ambiguous. The CDR3 has 13 residues. V was clipped by 4 bases and J by 11 bases, with 17 bases between them. This CDR3 is CASSSNSNYKAFF. CDR3 in DNA: TGTGCCAGCAGTTCGAACAGCAATTATAAGGCTTTCTTT.

Only a few counts were recorded for this clonotype. The rearrangement uses TRBV10-3 and TRBJ2-1; 10 nucleotides match TRBD2. The CDR3 consists of 19 residues. Germline loops: CDR1 ENHRY, CDR2 SYGVKD. Trimming at V came to 4 bases and at J to 2 bases, leaving 14 bases not matched to a gene. The CDR3: CAISGIASGGALTYNEQFF. The DNA for the CDR3 is TGTGCCATCAGTGGGATTGCCAGCGGGGGGGCCTTGACCTACAATGAGCAGTTCTTC.

The chain carries TRBV20-1 and TRBJ2-1; 9 bases are a match to TRBD2. Germline V gene lookup returns CDR1 DFQATT and CDR2 SNEGSKA (reference sequence). The CDR3 has 14 amino acids. J gave up 6 bases and V 6 bases, and 9 bases lay outside the gene matches. The chain's CDR3 is CSALSGRGGNEQFF. CDR3 bases: TGCAGTGCGCTTAGCGGGAGAGGGGGCAATGAGCAGTTCTTC.

This clonotype came up once. The J gene is TRBJ2-3, the V gene TRBV20-1, with D perhaps matching TRBD1 or TRBD2 (7 bases each). Germline CDR1 reads DFQATT; CDR2 reads SNEGSKA (reference sequence). The V and J ends lost 7 bases and 1 base respectively, with 15 bases between them. CDR3 length: 14 residues. The CDR3 coding sequence is TGCAGTGTCCAGACAGGGAGGGGCACAGATACGCAGTATTTT. As protein: CSVQTGRGTDTQYF.

At least ten counts were recorded for this clonotype. The V and J genes are TRBV6-1 and TRBJ1-5; no clear D. This CDR3 region has 14 residues. Germline values: CDR1 MNHNS, CDR2 SASEGT. V was cut by 5 bases and J by 0 bases, with 8 bases left in between. For the CDR3, the DNA is TGTGCCAGCAGTCAACCTTATAGCAATCAGCCCCAGCATTTT. Its protein is CASSQPYSNQPQHF.

This clonotype was counted once. This may be a read error: a much more frequent sequence differs by one nucleotide. The chain uses TRBV5-6 and TRBJ2-5; D is unresolved. Trimming took off 3 bases at V and 5 bases at J, with 5 bases between the two ends. This CDR3 comprises 11 residues. The germline CDR1 and CDR2 sequences are SGHDT and YYEEEE. The CDR3 sequence is CASSWRETQYF. CDR3 nucleotide sequence: TGTGCCAGCAGCTGGCGGGAGACCCAGTACTTC. Full variable domain (outside the CDR3, taken from reference TRBV5-6 and TRBJ2-5): DAGVTQSPTHLIKTRGQQVTLRCSPKSGHDTVSWYQQALGQGPQFIFQYYEEEERQRGNFPDRFSGHQFPNYSSELNVNALLLGDSALYLCASSWRETQYFGPGTRLLVL.

The chain couples TRBV6-2 or TRBV6-3 to TRBJ1-5; D is unclear. Trimming removed 8 bases at V and 2 bases at J, with 16 bases between. The CDR3 sequence is 15 residues long. CDR1 MNHEY and CDR2 SVGEGT come from the germline V gene. The CDR3 DNA reads as TGTGCCAGCTCTCAACGGGGAGCGGGCAATCAGCCCCAGCATTTT. Residues: CASSQRGAGNQPQHF.

This rearrangement joins TRBV29-1 to TRBJ2-1; TRBD1 matches 11 bases. The CDR3 is 13 amino acids. The germline V gene encodes CDR1 SQVTM and CDR2 ANQGSEA. CDR3 protein: CSSGTGGYNEQFF. As DNA, the CDR3 is TGCAGTTCCGGGACAGGGGGTTACAATGAGCAGTTCTTC.

This clonotype was seen a handful of times. V usage is TRBV6-1 and J usage is TRBJ2-1; no reliable D call. The CDR3 is made up of 15 amino acids. Trimming took 2 bases from V and 1 from J, leaving 9 bases between them. The germline CDR1 and CDR2 sequences are MNHNS and SASEGT. The CDR3 region is CASSERDWSYNEQFF. As DNA, the CDR3 is TGTGCCAGCAGTGAACGCGATTGGTCCTACAATGAGCAGTTCTTC.